Shown below are 2 T cell receptor beta chains from a single sample sequenced in a study of CD8+ T cells in alopecia areata (dated by TCRdb to the late 2010s). The library was made by the immunoSEQ multiplex PCR assay. RNA was extracted from all samples and reverse transcribed into cDNA as template for TCR sequencing. TCRdb mirrors the immuneACCESS table, restricted to in-frame sequences. Some clones are absent from its copies; in checked studies, under half trace to an unresolved V gene, and the reason for the others is unknown. This sample comprises over 70,000 clones, roughly 66% of them detected only once. Of the sample, about 25% is held by the ten largest clones. The time point tag for this specimen amounts to: around 22 weeks on oral tofacitinib. Interpreted using the paper, the treatment or condition label stands for: oral pan-JAK inhibitor, 5-10 mg twice daily. The material sequenced was CD8+ T cells sorted from blood, taken at week 24, from a patient treated with tofacitinib. These TCRs come from a human donor with alopecia areata.

The chain is built from TRBV7-3 and TRBJ2-7, with D perhaps TRBD1 (7 bases). The V gene's germline CDR1 is SGHTA and CDR2 FQGTGA. With 3 bases removed from V and 3 bases from J, the gap between germline ends came to 15 bases. The CDR3 is 15 amino acids. The CDR3 bases are TGTGCCAGCAGCTTGACTGGAGGGGGCATCTACGAGCAGTACTTC. Translating it yields CASSLTGGGIYEQYF. The variable domain in full, completed from reference TRBV7-3 and TRBJ2-7, reads GAGVSQTPSNKVTEKGKYVELRCDPISGHTALYWYRQSLGQGPEFLIYFQGTGAADDSGLPNDRFFAVRPEGSVSTLKIQRTERGDSAVYLCASSLTGGGIYEQYFGPGTRLTVT.

This clone appeared a few times. The chain links TRBV7-9 to TRBJ1-2; 10 nucleotides match TRBD1. CDR3 length equals 14 residues. CDR1 is SEHNR and CDR2 is FQNEAQ in the germline V gene (reference sequence). V was clipped by 3 bases and J by 8 bases; unmatched bases: 6. The CDR3 here is CASSFDRGLHGYTF. Here the CDR3 DNA reads TGTGCCAGCAGCTTCGACAGGGGGCTTCACGGCTACACCTTC.